This T cell receptor (beta chain) was identified during a study of Ad26.COV2.S vaccination and SARS-CoV-2 variants. Study-level information: Doses of Ad26.COV2.S were injected into muscle once or twice, 56 days apart. Findings of the study overall: Recipients given vaccine exceeded placebo recipients in spike-specific TCR breadth.

Libraries were prepared by immunoSEQ multiplex PCR; TCRdb keeps only in-frame clonotypes and omits some of them. This table holds 510,000 or so clones, about 83% found once. Sample treatment: roughly 18 received Ad26.COV2.S at low or high dose, single or two shots; 5 received placebo; per-sample allocation not given. It was on day 63 after the first vaccine or placebo injection that samples were taken. Vaccine was an Ad26 vector expressing Wuhan-strain SARS-CoV-2 spike. This clone was observed a handful of times. Its specificity is not known. The sample here was peripheral blood, taken in a trial of Ad26.COV2.S vaccine versus placebo. The sequence was collected from a person between 18 and 65 years old who received the Ad26.COV2.S COVID-19 vaccine or a placebo.

CDR3 protein: CASNRPEGSYNEQFF. CDR3 nucleotides: TGTGCCAGCAATAGGCCTGAAGGCTCCTACAATGAGCAGTTCTTC. The gene calls are TRBV5-4 and TRBJ2-1; D is unclear. CDR3 length: 15 residues. The germline V gene has CDR1 SGHNT and CDR2 YYREEE (reference sequence). V was cut by 6 bases and J by 0 bases, with 13 bases left in between.